The T cell receptor (beta chain) under discussion was sequenced for a study of T cell clones after liver transplantation. Looking at the study overall: Subjects received no induction therapy and standard immunosuppression until randomization at 12-24 months post-transplant. Study results and limitations: Circulating graft-donor-reactive CD4 TCRbeta sequences fell significantly post-transplant in most of the 8 subjects.

Notes on this clone: Its antigen is unknown.

The data were produced by immunoSEQ multiplex PCR, yet TCRdb's version contains in-frame clones alone and is incomplete. The top ten clones hold approximately 50% of a sample with under 500 clones, 50% to 60% of them seen once. Alloreactive TCRbeta sequences came from sequencing proliferating CFSE-low cells in the MLR. Germline V gene sequence: CDR1 SGHRS, CDR2 YFSETQ. V dropped 0 bases and J dropped 0; count of bases not matched to a gene: 3. The CDR3 spans 16 residues. The source is a human patient who received a liver transplant. Some of these T cells may belong to the graft donor. The sequenced sample consisted of CD8+ T cells from cultured PBMCs. The V call is TRBV5-1, the J call TRBJ2-3; 8 nucleotides match TRBD2. CDR3 nucleotides: TGCGCCAGCAGCTTGGATACTAGCGGTAGCACAGATACGCAGTATTTT. This translates into CASSLDTSGSTDTQYF. Based on the CDR3 plus reference TRBV5-1 and TRBJ2-3, the full variable domain is KAGVTQTPRYLIKTRGQQVTLSCSPISGHRSVSWYQQTPGQGLQFLFEYFSETQRNKGNFPGRFSGRQFSNSRSEMNVSTLELGDSALYLCASSLDTSGSTDTQYFGPGTRLTVL.